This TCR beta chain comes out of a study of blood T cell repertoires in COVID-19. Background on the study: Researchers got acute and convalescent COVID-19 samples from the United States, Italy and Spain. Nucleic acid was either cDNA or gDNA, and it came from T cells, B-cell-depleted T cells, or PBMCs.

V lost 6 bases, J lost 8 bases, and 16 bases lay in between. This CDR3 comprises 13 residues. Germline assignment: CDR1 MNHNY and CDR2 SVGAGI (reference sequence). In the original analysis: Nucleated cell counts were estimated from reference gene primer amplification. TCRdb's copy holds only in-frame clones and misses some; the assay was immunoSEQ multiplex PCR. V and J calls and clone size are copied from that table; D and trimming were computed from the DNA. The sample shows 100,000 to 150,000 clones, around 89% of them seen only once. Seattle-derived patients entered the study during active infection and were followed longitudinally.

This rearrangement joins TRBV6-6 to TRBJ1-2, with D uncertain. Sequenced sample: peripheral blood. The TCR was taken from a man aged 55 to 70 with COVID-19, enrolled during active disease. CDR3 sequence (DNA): TGTGCCAGCAGCCCCCGGGGAGGGAGCGGCTACACCTTC. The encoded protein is CASSPRGGSGYTF.